This T cell receptor (beta chain) was identified during a study of blood T cell repertoires in COVID-19. Overall study context: Italy, Spain and the United States were the sources of the convalescent and acute COVID-19 samples.

Seattle-derived patients entered the study during active infection and were followed longitudinally. Here immunoSEQ multiplex PCR was the method, and the copy in TCRdb shows in-frame clones only, minus some. The profile shows some 160,000 clones, about 87% of them singletons. The CDR3 is made up of 15 amino acids. The clonotype was recovered from a woman between 65 and 79 years old with COVID-19, enrolled during active disease. This chain uses TRBV21-1 with TRBJ2-3; the D call in the table, TRBD1, was not verified against the DNA. TRBV21-1 is marked as a pseudogene. Sequences were obtained from peripheral blood. Here the CDR3 DNA reads TGTGCCAGCAGCAAAGAGGGGGCCGAGGCAGATACGCAGTATTTT. It encodes CASSKEGAEADTQYF.